Detailed here is one TCR beta chain. Its specificity is not known. This record belongs to a study of graft-versus-host responses after intestinal transplantation. Profiling relied on immunoSEQ multiplex PCR, and the TCRdb table lists in-frame clones only, not all of them. The sample carries roughly 90,000 clones, approximately 90% recorded once. CDR1 is MNHNY, CDR2 SVGAGI, per germline (reference sequence). V lost 7 bases, J lost 7 bases, and 16 bases lay in between. The CDR3 is 13 residues long. The sample in question was unstimulated CD4+ T cells sorted from spleen or lymph node cells, obtained before transplant. This sequence was found in a human donor who was the organ donor for an intestinal transplant. This rearrangement joins TRBV6-6 to TRBJ1-1, with D maybe TRBD1 (5 bases). The CDR3 DNA is TGTGCCAGCACCACGGGGGGACCCCTTGAAGCTTTCTTT. Encoded protein: CASTTGGPLEAFF.